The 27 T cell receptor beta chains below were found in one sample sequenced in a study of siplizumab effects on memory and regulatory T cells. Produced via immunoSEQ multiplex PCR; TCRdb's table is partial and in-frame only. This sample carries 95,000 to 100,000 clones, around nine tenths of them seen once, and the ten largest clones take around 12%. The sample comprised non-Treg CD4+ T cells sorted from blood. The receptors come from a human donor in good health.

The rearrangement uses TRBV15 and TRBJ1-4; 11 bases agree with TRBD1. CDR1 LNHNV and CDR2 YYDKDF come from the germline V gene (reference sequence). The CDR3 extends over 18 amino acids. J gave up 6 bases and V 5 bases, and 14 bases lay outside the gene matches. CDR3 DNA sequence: TGTGCCACCAGCCCTTTGGACAGGGGGCGAGGGGTTGATGAAAAACTGTTTTTT. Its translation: CATSPLDRGRGVDEKLFF. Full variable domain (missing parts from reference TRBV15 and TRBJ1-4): DAMVIQNPRYQVTQFGKPVTLSCSQTLNHNVMYWYQQKSSQAPKLLFHYYDKDFNNEADTPDNFQSRRPNTSFCFLDIRSPGLGDTAMYLCATSPLDRGRGVDEKLFFGSGTQLSVL.

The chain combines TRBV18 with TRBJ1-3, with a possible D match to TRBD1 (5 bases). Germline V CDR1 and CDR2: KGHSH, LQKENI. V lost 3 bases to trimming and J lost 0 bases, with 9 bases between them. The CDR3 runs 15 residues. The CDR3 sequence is CASSPQGASGNTIYF. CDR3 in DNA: TGTGCCAGCTCACCGCAGGGAGCCTCTGGAAACACCATATATTTT.

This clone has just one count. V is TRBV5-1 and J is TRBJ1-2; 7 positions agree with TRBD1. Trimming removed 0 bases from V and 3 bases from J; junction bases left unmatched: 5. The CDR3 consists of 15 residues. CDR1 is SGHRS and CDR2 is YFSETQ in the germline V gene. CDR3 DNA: TGCGCCAGCAGCTTGGACAGGGGAAAGGACTATGGCTACACCTTC. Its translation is CASSLDRGKDYGYTF.

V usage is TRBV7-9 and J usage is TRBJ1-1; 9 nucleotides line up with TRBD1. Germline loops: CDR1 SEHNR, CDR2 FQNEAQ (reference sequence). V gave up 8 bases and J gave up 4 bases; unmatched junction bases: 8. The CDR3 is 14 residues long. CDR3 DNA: TGTGCCAGCGGACACAGGGGGCGGCCCACTGAAGCTTTCTTT. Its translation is CASGHRGRPTEAFF.

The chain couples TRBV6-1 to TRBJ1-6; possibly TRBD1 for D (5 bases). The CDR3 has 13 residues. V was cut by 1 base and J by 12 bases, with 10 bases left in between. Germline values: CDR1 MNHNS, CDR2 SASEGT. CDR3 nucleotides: TGTGCCAGCAGTGAAGGAAGTGGGGGACCCCTCCACTTT. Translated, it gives CASSEGSGGPLHF.

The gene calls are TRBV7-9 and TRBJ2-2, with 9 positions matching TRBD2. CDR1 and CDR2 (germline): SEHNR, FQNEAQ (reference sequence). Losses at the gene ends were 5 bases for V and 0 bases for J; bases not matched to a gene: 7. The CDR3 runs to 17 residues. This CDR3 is CASSPSTSGANTGELFF. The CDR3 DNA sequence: TGTGCCAGCAGCCCGTCGACTAGCGGCGCGAACACCGGGGAGCTGTTTTTT.

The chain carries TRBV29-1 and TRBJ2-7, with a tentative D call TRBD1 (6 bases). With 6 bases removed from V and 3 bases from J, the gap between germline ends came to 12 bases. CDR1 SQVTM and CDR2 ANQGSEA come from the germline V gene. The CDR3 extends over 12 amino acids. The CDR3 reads CSVGTLYYEQYF. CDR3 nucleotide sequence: TGCAGCGTCGGGACACTTTACTACGAGCAGTACTTC.

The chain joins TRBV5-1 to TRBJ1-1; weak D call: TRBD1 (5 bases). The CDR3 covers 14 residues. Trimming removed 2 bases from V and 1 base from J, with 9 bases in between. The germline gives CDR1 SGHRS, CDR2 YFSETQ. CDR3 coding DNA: TGCGCCAGCAGCTTTTCGGGGACGAACACTGAAGCTTTCTTT. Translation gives CASSFSGTNTEAFF.

CDR3: CAWTRGGYNTEAFF. CDR3 DNA: TGTGCCTGGACCCGGGGGGGGTATAACACTGAAGCTTTCTTT. This rearrangement joins TRBV30 to TRBJ1-1, with D maybe TRBD1 (5 bases). Germline assignment: CDR1 GTSNPN and CDR2 SVGIG (reference sequence). Trimming left V 4 bases short and J 2 bases short, with 14 bases between. The CDR3 has 14 amino acids.

The CDR3 sequence is CATRSRRGNEQFF. The CDR3 region has the DNA TGCGCCACCCGGAGCCGCCGGGGCAATGAGCAGTTCTTC. The chain has TRBV4-1 and TRBJ2-1; TRBD2 is a possible D gene (5 bases). The ends were cut back, 10 bases at V and 6 bases at J, with 16 bases in the middle. Germline CDR1 and CDR2: MGHRA and YSYEKL. The CDR3 runs to 13 residues.

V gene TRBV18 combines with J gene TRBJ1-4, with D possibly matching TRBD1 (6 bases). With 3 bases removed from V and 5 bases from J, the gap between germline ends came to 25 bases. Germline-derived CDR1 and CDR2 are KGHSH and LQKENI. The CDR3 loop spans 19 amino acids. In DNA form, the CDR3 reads TGTGCCAGCTCACCCAACCTCGTCCGTAAGGGGACACCAAATGAAAAACTGTTTTTT. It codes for CASSPNLVRKGTPNEKLFF.

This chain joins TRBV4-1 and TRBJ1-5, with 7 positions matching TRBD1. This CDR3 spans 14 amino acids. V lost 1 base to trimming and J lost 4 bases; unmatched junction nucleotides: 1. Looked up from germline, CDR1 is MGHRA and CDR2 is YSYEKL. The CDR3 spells CASSQGQGNQPQHF. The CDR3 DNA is TGCGCCAGCAGCCAAGGACAGGGAAATCAGCCCCAGCATTTT.

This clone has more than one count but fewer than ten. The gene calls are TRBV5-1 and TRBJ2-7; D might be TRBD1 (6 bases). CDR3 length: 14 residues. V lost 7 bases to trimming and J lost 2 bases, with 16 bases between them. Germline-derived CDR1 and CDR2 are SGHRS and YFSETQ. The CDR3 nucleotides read TGCGCCAGCGGCCCGGGACACCCTCCCTACGAGCAGTACTTC. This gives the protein CASGPGHPPYEQYF.

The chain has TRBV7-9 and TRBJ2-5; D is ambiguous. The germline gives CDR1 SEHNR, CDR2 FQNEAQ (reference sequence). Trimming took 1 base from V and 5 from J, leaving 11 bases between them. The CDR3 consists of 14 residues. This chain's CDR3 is CASSLGRFGETQYF. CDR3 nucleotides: TGTGCCAGCAGCTTAGGACGCTTCGGGGAGACCCAGTACTTC. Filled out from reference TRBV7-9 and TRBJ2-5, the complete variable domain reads DTGVSQNPRHKITKRGQNVTFRCDPISEHNRLYWYRQTLGQGPEFLTYFQNEAQLEKSRLLSDRFSAERPKGSFSTLEIQRTEQGDSAMYLCASSLGRFGETQYFGPGTRLLVL.

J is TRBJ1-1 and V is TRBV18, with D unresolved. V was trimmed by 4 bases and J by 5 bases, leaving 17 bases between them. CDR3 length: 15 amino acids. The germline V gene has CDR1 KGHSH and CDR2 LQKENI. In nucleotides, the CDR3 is TGTGCCAGCTCACTCGCCGTGGTCCCTGGGACTGAAGCTTTCTTT. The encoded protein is CASSLAVVPGTEAFF.

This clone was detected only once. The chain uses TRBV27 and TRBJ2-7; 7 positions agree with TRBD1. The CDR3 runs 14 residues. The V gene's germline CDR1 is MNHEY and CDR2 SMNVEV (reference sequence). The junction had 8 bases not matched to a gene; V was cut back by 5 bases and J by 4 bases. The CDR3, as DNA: TGTGCCAGCAGTCCCAGGGGGAAGGTGTACGAGCAGTACTTC. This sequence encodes CASSPRGKVYEQYF.

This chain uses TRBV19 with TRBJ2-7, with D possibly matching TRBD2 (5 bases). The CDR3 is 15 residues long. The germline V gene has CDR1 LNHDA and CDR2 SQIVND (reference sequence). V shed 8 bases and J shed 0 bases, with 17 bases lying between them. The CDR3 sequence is CASSRGGRSSYEQYF. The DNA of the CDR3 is TGTGCCAGTTCGAGAGGAGGCCGCAGCTCCTACGAGCAGTACTTC.

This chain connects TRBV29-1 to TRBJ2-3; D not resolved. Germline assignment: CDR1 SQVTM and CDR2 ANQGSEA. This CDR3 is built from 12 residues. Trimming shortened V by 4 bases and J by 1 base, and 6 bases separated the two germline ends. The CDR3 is CSVGGRTDTQYF. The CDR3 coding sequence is TGCAGCGTTGGTGGCCGCACAGATACGCAGTATTTT.

Here the CDR3 reads CASSLTPSGRSTKNIQYF. The CDR3 bases are TGCGCCAGCAGCTTGACCCCTTCCGGGAGATCTACCAAAAACATTCAGTACTTC. The chain uses TRBV5-1 and TRBJ2-4; D is perhaps TRBD2 (6 bases). The germline V gene has CDR1 SGHRS and CDR2 YFSETQ. The CDR3 loop spans 18 amino acids. V was pared by 1 base and J by 2 bases, with 19 bases between.

CDR3 nucleotide sequence: TGTGCCAGCAGCTTAAGAGGGGTTAGCGGGAGCTCGACAGATACGCAGTATTTT. Amino acids: CASSLRGVSGSSTDTQYF. The chain couples TRBV7-3 to TRBJ2-3; 9 bases line up with TRBD2. Germline V gene data show CDR1 as SGHTA and CDR2 as FQGTGA. The CDR3 has 18 amino acids. V was clipped by 1 base and J by 3 bases; unmatched bases: 11. Supplemented by reference TRBV7-3 and TRBJ2-3, the full variable domain reads GAGVSQTPSNKVTEKGKYVELRCDPISGHTALYWYRQSLGQGPEFLIYFQGTGAADDSGLPNDRFFAVRPEGSVSTLKIQRTERGDSAVYLCASSLRGVSGSSTDTQYFGPGTRLTVL.

CDR3: CASSQSASGGVTQYF. CDR3 coding DNA: TGCGCCAGCAGCCAAAGCGCTAGCGGAGGGGTGACCCAGTACTTC. The chain links TRBV4-1 to TRBJ2-5, with TRBD2 identical over 7 bases. CDR1 MGHRA and CDR2 YSYEKL come from the germline V gene. The V and J ends lost 2 bases and 7 bases, in that order; junction bases with no gene match: 10. This CDR3 contains 15 residues.

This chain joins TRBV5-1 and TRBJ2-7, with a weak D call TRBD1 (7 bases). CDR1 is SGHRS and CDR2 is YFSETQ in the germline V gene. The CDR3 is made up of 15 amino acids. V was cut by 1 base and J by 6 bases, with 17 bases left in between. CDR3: CASSLPGGTVLEQYF. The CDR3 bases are TGCGCCAGCAGCTTGCCGGGCGGGACAGTCCTCGAGCAGTACTTC.

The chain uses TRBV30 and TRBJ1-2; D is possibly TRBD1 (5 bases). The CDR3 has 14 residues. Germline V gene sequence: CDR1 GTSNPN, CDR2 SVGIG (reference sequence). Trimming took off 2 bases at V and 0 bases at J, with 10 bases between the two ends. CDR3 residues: CAWSRDPTNYGYTF. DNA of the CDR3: TGTGCCTGGAGTAGGGACCCTACTAACTATGGCTACACCTTC.

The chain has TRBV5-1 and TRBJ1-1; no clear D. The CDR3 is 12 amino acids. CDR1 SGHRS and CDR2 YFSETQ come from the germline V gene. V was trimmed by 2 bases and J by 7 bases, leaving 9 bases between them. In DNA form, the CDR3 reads TGCGCCAGCAGCTTAGGGCGGAGTGAAGCTTTCTTT. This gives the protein CASSLGRSEAFF. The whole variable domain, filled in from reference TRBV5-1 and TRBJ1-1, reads KAGVTQTPRYLIKTRGQQVTLSCSPISGHRSVSWYQQTPGQGLQFLFEYFSETQRNKGNFPGRFSGRQFSNSRSEMNVSTLELGDSALYLCASSLGRSEAFFGQGTRLTVV.

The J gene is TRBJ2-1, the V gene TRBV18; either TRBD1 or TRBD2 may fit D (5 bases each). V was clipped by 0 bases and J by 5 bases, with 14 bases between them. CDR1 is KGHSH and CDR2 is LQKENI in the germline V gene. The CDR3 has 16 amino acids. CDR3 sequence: CASSPPSGTGHNEQFF. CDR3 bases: TGTGCCAGCTCACCACCAAGTGGGACCGGGCACAATGAGCAGTTCTTC.

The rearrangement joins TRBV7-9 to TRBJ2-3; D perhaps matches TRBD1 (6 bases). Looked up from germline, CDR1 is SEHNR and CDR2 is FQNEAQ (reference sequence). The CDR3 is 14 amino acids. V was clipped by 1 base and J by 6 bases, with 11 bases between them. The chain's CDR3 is CASSLEGVRDTQYF. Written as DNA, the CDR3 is TGTGCCAGCAGCTTAGAGGGGGTTCGGGATACGCAGTATTTT. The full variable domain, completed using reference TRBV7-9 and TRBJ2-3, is DTGVSQNPRHKITKRGQNVTFRCDPISEHNRLYWYRQTLGQGPEFLTYFQNEAQLEKSRLLSDRFSAERPKGSFSTLEIQRTEQGDSAMYLCASSLEGVRDTQYFGPGTRLTVL.

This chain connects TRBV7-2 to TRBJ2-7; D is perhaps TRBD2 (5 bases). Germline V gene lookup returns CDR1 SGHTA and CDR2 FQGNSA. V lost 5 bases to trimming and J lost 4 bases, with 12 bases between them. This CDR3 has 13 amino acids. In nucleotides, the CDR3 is TGTGCCAGCAGCCGATTTACGGGATACGAGCAGTACTTC. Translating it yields CASSRFTGYEQYF.